Listed below are T cell receptor beta chains from one sample, sequenced in a study of pediatric ulcerative colitis. Assay used: immunoSEQ multiplex PCR; TCRdb lists only in-frame clones, some missing. The repertoire holds about 35,000 clones, 81% seen once, with approximately 1% in the top ten. What was sequenced was gut tissue. Receptors originate from a boy between 10 and 17 years old with mild ulcerative colitis. The CDR3 runs from the conserved cysteine through the conserved F or W. The order of the fields is V gene, D gene, clone size, J gene, CDR3 protein, CDR3 DNA. The D gene is left open where the match is weak. Clone size appears in some rows only: once, few, many, or a class for an expanded clone.

v_gene: TRBV7-9
d_gene: TRBD1
abundance: .
j_gene: TRBJ1-4
CDR3aa: CASSSDRGHEKLFF
CDR3nt: TGTGCCAGCAGCTCGGACAGGGGGCATGAAAAACTGTTTTTT

v_gene: TRBV11-3
d_gene: .
abundance: .
j_gene: TRBJ2-1
CDR3aa: CASSFGGGRGPSYNEQFF
CDR3nt: TGTGCCAGCAGCTTCGGAGGTGGGCGGGGGCCATCCTACAATGAGCAGTTCTTC

v_gene: TRBV7-8
d_gene: TRBD2
abundance: .
j_gene: TRBJ2-5
CDR3aa: CATWRELAAKETQYF
CDR3nt: TGTGCCACGTGGCGGGAGCTAGCGGCCAAGGAGACCCAGTACTTC

v_gene: TRBV5-4
d_gene: TRBD1
abundance: once
j_gene: TRBJ2-7
CDR3aa: CASSFGQGAREQYF
CDR3nt: TGTGCCAGCAGCTTCGGACAGGGAGCGCGGGAGCAGTACTTC

v_gene: TRBV7-2
d_gene: .
abundance: .
j_gene: TRBJ2-3
CDR3aa: CASSFGWGQSTDTQYF
CDR3nt: TGTGCCAGCAGCTTCGGGTGGGGCCAGAGCACAGATACGCAGTATTTT

v_gene: TRBV7-2
d_gene: .
abundance: few
j_gene: TRBJ1-1
CDR3aa: CASSFPGYNIEAFF
CDR3nt: TGTGCCAGCAGCTTCCCAGGGTATAATATTGAAGCTTTCTTT

v_gene: TRBV27
d_gene: TRBD2
abundance: .
j_gene: TRBJ2-1
CDR3aa: CASNSGGPYNEQFF
CDR3nt: TGTGCCAGCAACAGCGGGGGGCCCTACAATGAGCAGTTCTTC

v_gene: TRBV2
d_gene: TRBD1
abundance: .
j_gene: TRBJ1-1
CDR3aa: CASRDRGHTMNTEAFF
CDR3nt: TGTGCCAGCAGAGACAGGGGACACACCATGAACACTGAAGCTTTCTTT

v_gene: TRBV10-3
d_gene: .
abundance: .
j_gene: TRBJ1-2
CDR3aa: CAIRESLLYGYTF
CDR3nt: TGTGCCATCAGAGAGTCCCTTCTCTATGGCTACACCTTC

v_gene: TRBV11-2
d_gene: .
abundance: .
j_gene: TRBJ2-4
CDR3aa: CASSSYGTLAKNIQYF
CDR3nt: TGTGCCAGCAGCTCCTATGGCACCTTAGCCAAAAACATTCAGTACTTC

v_gene: TRBV10-1
d_gene: TRBD2
abundance: few
j_gene: TRBJ2-7
CDR3aa: CASSGLAGVSYEQYF
CDR3nt: TGCGCCAGCAGTGGCCTAGCGGGGGTCAGCTACGAGCAGTACTTC

v_gene: TRBV7-8
d_gene: TRBD2
abundance: .
j_gene: TRBJ2-2
CDR3aa: CASSLTSGVTGELFF
CDR3nt: TGTGCCAGCAGCCTGACTAGCGGGGTTACCGGGGAGCTGTTTTTT

v_gene: TRBV7-9
d_gene: TRBD1
abundance: .
j_gene: TRBJ1-1
CDR3aa: CASSPDRGLLGNTEAFF
CDR3nt: TGTGCCAGCAGCCCGGACAGGGGGCTACTTGGGAACACTGAAGCTTTCTTT

v_gene: TRBV4-1
d_gene: .
abundance: once
j_gene: TRBJ1-2
CDR3aa: CASSQRQGRFYGYTF
CDR3nt: TGCGCCAGCAGCCAAAGGCAGGGGAGATTCTATGGCTACACCTTC

v_gene: TRBV6-5
d_gene: TRBD2
abundance: .
j_gene: TRBJ2-1
CDR3aa: CASRTSGGGNEQFF
CDR3nt: TGTGCCAGCAGGACGTCGGGGGGAGGGAATGAGCAGTTCTTC

v_gene: TRBV2
d_gene: .
abundance: .
j_gene: TRBJ1-2
CDR3aa: CASSVPIGLPRNYGYTF
CDR3nt: TGTGCCAGCAGCGTTCCTATAGGTCTCCCCCGAAACTATGGCTACACCTTC

v_gene: TRBV18
d_gene: TRBD1
abundance: .
j_gene: TRBJ1-1
CDR3aa: CASSRTGDTEAFF
CDR3nt: TGTGCCAGCTCGCGGACAGGCGACACTGAAGCTTTCTTT

v_gene: TRBV13
d_gene: TRBD1
abundance: .
j_gene: TRBJ2-7
CDR3aa: CASSQDREEQYF
CDR3nt: TGTGCCAGCAGCCAAGACAGGGAGGAGCAGTACTTC

v_gene: TRBV25-1
d_gene: .
abundance: .
j_gene: TRBJ1-2
CDR3aa: CASSESGTVYGYTF
CDR3nt: TGTGCCAGCAGTGAATCCGGGACGGTCTATGGCTACACCTTC

v_gene: TRBV5-1
d_gene: .
abundance: .
j_gene: TRBJ2-7
CDR3aa: CASSLLDTYEQYF
CDR3nt: TGCGCCAGCAGCTTGCTGGACACCTACGAGCAGTACTTC

v_gene: TRBV7-6
d_gene: TRBD1
abundance: .
j_gene: TRBJ2-4
CDR3aa: CASSLVNRGQSKNIQYF
CDR3nt: TGTGCCAGCAGCTTAGTAAACAGGGGGCAGTCCAAAAACATTCAGTACTTC

v_gene: TRBV7-9
d_gene: TRBD1
abundance: .
j_gene: TRBJ2-7
CDR3aa: CASSLADRPEQYF
CDR3nt: TGTGCCAGCAGCTTAGCGGACAGGCCCGAGCAGTACTTC

v_gene: TRBV5-5
d_gene: .
abundance: .
j_gene: TRBJ2-3
CDR3aa: CASSPDFVGTDTQYF
CDR3nt: TGTGCCAGCAGTCCGGACTTTGTAGGCACAGATACGCAGTATTTT

v_gene: TRBV5-1
d_gene: TRBD2
abundance: .
j_gene: TRBJ2-3
CDR3aa: CASSSPLAGGPDTQYF
CDR3nt: TGCGCCAGCAGCTCCCCACTAGCGGGGGGGCCGGATACGCAGTATTTT

v_gene: TRBV7-2
d_gene: .
abundance: .
j_gene: TRBJ2-7
CDR3aa: CASSPGAPYEQYF
CDR3nt: TGTGCCAGCAGCCCCGGGGCCCCCTACGAGCAGTACTTC

v_gene: TRBV11-2
d_gene: TRBD1
abundance: .
j_gene: TRBJ1-2
CDR3aa: CASSLHDGQGAYGYTF
CDR3nt: TGTGCCAGCAGCTTACACGATGGACAGGGGGCATATGGCTACACCTTC

v_gene: TRBV7-3
d_gene: TRBD1
abundance: .
j_gene: TRBJ1-6
CDR3aa: CASSLSGGTASSPLHF
CDR3nt: TGTGCCAGCAGCTTAAGCGGAGGGACAGCGAGCTCACCCCTCCACTTT

v_gene: TRBV9
d_gene: .
abundance: once
j_gene: TRBJ1-2
CDR3aa: CASSVATRGGYTF
CDR3nt: TGTGCCAGCAGCGTAGCTACTAGGGGGGGCTACACCTTC

v_gene: TRBV25-1
d_gene: TRBD1
abundance: few
j_gene: TRBJ1-6
CDR3aa: CASSVTGVGNSPLHF
CDR3nt: TGTGCCAGCAGTGTAACAGGGGTAGGCAATTCACCCCTCCACTTT

v_gene: TRBV10-1
d_gene: .
abundance: .
j_gene: TRBJ2-3
CDR3aa: CASSRDSTDTQYF
CDR3nt: TGCGCCAGCAGTCGGGACAGCACAGATACGCAGTATTTT

v_gene: TRBV4-2
d_gene: TRBD1
abundance: .
j_gene: TRBJ1-3
CDR3aa: CASSQDPGGSGNTIYF
CDR3nt: TGTGCCAGCAGCCAAGACCCAGGGGGCTCTGGAAACACCATATATTTT

v_gene: TRBV19
d_gene: .
abundance: .
j_gene: TRBJ1-2
CDR3aa: CASSIVGDYGYTF
CDR3nt: TGTGCCAGTAGTATAGTTGGGGACTATGGCTACACCTTC

v_gene: TRBV5-1
d_gene: .
abundance: .
j_gene: TRBJ1-6
CDR3aa: CASSLLGGGANSPLHF
CDR3nt: TGCGCCAGCAGCCTCCTTGGGGGGGGCGCGAATTCACCCCTCCACTTT

v_gene: TRBV30
d_gene: .
abundance: few
j_gene: TRBJ1-2
CDR3aa: CAWSDDSYYGYTF
CDR3nt: TGTGCCTGGAGTGACGACAGCTACTATGGCTACACCTTC

v_gene: TRBV25-1
d_gene: TRBD1
abundance: .
j_gene: TRBJ1-4
CDR3aa: CASSEPGGNEKLFF
CDR3nt: TGTGCCAGCAGTGAGCCAGGGGGGAATGAAAAACTGTTTTTT

v_gene: TRBV5-6
d_gene: .
abundance: .
j_gene: TRBJ1-2
CDR3aa: CASSSSSPLYTF
CDR3nt: TGTGCCAGCAGCTCGAGCTCGCCACTATACACCTTC

v_gene: TRBV5-1
d_gene: TRBD2
abundance: .
j_gene: TRBJ2-3
CDR3aa: CASSFLGLGTDTQYF
CDR3nt: TGCGCCAGCAGCTTTCTAGGACTAGGCACAGATACGCAGTATTTT

v_gene: TRBV28
d_gene: .
abundance: .
j_gene: TRBJ1-2
CDR3aa: CASSVIAAQGTYGYTF
CDR3nt: TGTGCCAGCAGTGTTATTGCTGCGCAGGGAACCTATGGCTACACCTTC

v_gene: TRBV4-1
d_gene: .
abundance: .
j_gene: TRBJ1-2
CDR3aa: CASSHGQMDDYTF
CDR3nt: TGCGCCAGCAGCCACGGTCAAATGGATGACTACACCTTC

v_gene: TRBV30
d_gene: TRBD2
abundance: .
j_gene: TRBJ2-1
CDR3aa: CAWSGSSGNEQFF
CDR3nt: TGTGCCTGGAGTGGTTCTAGCGGGAATGAGCAGTTCTTC

v_gene: TRBV7-8
d_gene: .
abundance: .
j_gene: TRBJ2-7
CDR3aa: CASSLFLENYEQYF
CDR3nt: TGTGCCAGCAGCTTATTTTTAGAAAACTACGAGCAGTACTTC